This TCR beta chain came from a study of Graves' ophthalmopathy and Graves' hyperthyroidism. Study-level results: The 13-signature model separated ophthalmopathy from stable hyperthyroidism at just under 90% sensitivity and roughly 81% specificity.

Excluded were patients with other autoimmune diseases, uncontrolled infections, pregnancy or lactation. A word on this clonotype: The antigen remains unidentified.

RNA transcripts yielded amplified TCR beta CDR3 regions. Second-round multiplex PCR came after a first-round RT-PCR that employed HTBI primers. TCRdb itself ran the multiplex PCR reads through MiXCR, one entry per CDR3 protein. The sample lists 660,000 or so distinct CDR3 sequences, approximately 39% seen once, with 2.5% to 3.5% in the top ten. Sequenced sample: peripheral blood. The sequence was collected from an adult man with Graves' ophthalmopathy.

CDR3 sequence (DNA): TGTGCCAGTAGGCCCGAGGGGATCGGGGAGCTGTTTTTT. Translation gives CASRPEGIGELFF. V is TRBV19 and J is TRBJ2-2; D tentatively fits TRBD1 or TRBD2 (5 bases each). This CDR3 comprises 13 residues. V lost 6 bases and J lost 7, with 12 bases in between. Germline CDR1 is LNHDA and CDR2 is SQIVND (reference sequence). Full variable domain (outside the CDR3, taken from reference TRBV19 and TRBJ2-2): DGGITQSPKYLFRKEGQNVTLSCEQNLNHDAMYWYRQDPGQGLRLIYYSQIVNDFQKGDIAEGYSVSREKKESFPLTVTSAQKNPTAFYLCASRPEGIGELFFGEGSRLTVL.